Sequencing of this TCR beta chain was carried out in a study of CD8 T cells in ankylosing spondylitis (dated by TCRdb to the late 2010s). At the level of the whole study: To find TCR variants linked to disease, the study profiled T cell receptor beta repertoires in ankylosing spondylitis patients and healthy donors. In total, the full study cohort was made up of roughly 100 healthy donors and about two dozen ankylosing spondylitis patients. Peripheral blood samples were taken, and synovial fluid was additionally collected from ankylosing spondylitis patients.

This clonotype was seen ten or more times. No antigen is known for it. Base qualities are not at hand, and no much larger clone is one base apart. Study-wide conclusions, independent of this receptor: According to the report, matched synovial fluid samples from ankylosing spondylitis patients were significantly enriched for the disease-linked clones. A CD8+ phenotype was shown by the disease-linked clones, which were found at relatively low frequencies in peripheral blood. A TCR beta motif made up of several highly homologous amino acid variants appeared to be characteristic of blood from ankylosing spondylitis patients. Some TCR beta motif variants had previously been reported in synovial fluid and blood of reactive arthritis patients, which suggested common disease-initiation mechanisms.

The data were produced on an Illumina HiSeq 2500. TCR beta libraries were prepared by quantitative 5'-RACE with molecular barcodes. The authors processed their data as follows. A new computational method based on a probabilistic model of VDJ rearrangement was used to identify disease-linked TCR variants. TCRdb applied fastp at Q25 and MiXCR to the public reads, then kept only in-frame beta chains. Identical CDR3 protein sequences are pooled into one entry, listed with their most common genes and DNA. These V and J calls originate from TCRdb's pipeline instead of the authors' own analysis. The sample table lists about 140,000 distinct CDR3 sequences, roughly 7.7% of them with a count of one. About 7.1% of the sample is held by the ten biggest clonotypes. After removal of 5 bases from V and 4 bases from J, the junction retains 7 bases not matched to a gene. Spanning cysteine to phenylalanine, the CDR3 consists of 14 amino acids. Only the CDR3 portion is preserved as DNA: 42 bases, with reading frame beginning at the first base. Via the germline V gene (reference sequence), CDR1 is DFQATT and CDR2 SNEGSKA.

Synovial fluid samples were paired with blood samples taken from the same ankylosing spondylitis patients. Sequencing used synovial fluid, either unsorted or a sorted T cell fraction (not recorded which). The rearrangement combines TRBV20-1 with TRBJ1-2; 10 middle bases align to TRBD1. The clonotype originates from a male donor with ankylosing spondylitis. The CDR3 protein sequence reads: CSARGTGEAYGYTF. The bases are TGCAGTGCTCGAGGGACAGGGGAGGCCTATGGCTACACCTTC.